The present entry profiles one T cell receptor (beta chain) with its context. Per the germline V gene, CDR1 is LGHDT and CDR2 is YNNKEL (reference sequence). V lost 0 bases and J lost 2; bases outside the gene matches: 3. There are 15 residues in the CDR3. This specimen comes from a study of blood T cells in healthy people across ages. A sample-barcoded 5' primer and a J-beta primer mix were used in a second PCR of roughly 7 to 12 cycles. One entry per CDR3 protein, called by TCRdb with MiXCR from the 5' RACE reads. The top ten clones hold over 20% of a sample with 850,000 to 1,000,000 distinct CDR3 sequences, roughly half of them seen once.

Sequenced: blood. The genes are TRBV3-1 and TRBJ2-5; 7 bases are a match to TRBD1. The receptor's source is a woman aged 60-70 years in good health. The DNA for the CDR3 is TGTGCCAGCAGCCAAGAGGCGACAGGGCAAGAGACCCAGTACTTC. It yields the protein CASSQEATGQETQYF.